The subject of this entry is one T cell receptor beta chain. The antigen is unknown. This entry belongs to a study of cytomegalovirus exposure and HLA in healthy donors. Study details: There were 100 million to 120 million unique TCR beta sequences, drawn from approximately 180 million T cells, in an earlier analysis. Study-level points and caveats: Segments of the TCR beta V type were, in most cases, productive about 90% or about 30% of the time in an earlier analysis.

The PCR employed 60 Vbeta primers together with 13 Jbeta primers. The protocol was immunoSEQ multiplex PCR, while the TCRdb copy is restricted to in-frame clones and leaves out a portion. Here the sample spans about 69,000 clones, just over 65% being singletons. CDR1 is MNHNS and CDR2 is SASEGT in the germline V gene. The CDR3 is 14 residues long. Trimming stripped 1 base from V and 2 bases from J, with 8 bases between. This receptor was identified in a woman under 40 in good health and CMV-seronegative. The V call is TRBV6-1, the J call TRBJ2-5; D is unresolved. What was sequenced was PBMCs. The CDR3 region is CASSEDVFQETQYF. The CDR3, as DNA: TGTGCCAGCAGTGAAGATGTCTTTCAAGAGACCCAGTACTTC.